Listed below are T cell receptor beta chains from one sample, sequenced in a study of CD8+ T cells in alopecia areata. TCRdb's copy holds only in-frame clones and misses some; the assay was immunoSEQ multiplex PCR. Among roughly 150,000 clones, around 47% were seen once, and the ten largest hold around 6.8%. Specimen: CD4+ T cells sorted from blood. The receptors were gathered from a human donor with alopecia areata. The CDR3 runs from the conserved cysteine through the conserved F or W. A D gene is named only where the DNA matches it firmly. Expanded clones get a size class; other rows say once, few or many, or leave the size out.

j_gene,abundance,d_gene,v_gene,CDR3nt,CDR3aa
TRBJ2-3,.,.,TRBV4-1,TGCGCCAGCAGCCAATTGGGCCTCTCTCGGGATACGCAGTATTTT,CASSQLGLSRDTQYF
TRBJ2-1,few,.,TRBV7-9,TGTGCCAGCAGCCCGATGTATGAGCAGTTCTTC,CASSPMYEQFF
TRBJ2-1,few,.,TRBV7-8,TGTGCCAGCAGCCAGGGGACGCGGAGTGACAATGAGCAGTTCTTC,CASSQGTRSDNEQFF
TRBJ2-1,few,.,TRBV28,TGTGCCAGCAGCTTACCCTACAGGGCGGTGGAGCAGTTCTTC,CASSLPYRAVEQFF
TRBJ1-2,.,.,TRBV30,TGTGCCTGGAGTGTAACAGCCAGAGGCTACACCTTC,CAWSVTARGYTF
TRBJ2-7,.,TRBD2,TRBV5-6,TGTGCCAGCAGGCTACTAGCGGGAGGATGGTACGAGCAGTACTTC,CASRLLAGGWYEQYF
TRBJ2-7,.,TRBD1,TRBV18,TGTGCCAGCTCACCCTACAACAGGGGCCTCCAGTACTTC,CASSPYNRGLQYF
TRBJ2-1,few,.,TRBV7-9,TGTGCCAGCAGAGCCACATCCTCCTACAATGAGCAGTTCTTC,CASRATSSYNEQFF
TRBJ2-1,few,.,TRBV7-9,TGTGCCAGCAGCCGTACGGGCCATGAGCAGTTCTTC,CASSRTGHEQFF
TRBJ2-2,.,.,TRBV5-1,TGCGCCAGCAGGTTTGGAGGGAACACCGGGGAGCTGTTTTTT,CASRFGGNTGELFF
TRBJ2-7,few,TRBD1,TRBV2,TGTGCCAGCAGAACAGGGGAACTGTACGAGCAGTACTTC,CASRTGELYEQYF